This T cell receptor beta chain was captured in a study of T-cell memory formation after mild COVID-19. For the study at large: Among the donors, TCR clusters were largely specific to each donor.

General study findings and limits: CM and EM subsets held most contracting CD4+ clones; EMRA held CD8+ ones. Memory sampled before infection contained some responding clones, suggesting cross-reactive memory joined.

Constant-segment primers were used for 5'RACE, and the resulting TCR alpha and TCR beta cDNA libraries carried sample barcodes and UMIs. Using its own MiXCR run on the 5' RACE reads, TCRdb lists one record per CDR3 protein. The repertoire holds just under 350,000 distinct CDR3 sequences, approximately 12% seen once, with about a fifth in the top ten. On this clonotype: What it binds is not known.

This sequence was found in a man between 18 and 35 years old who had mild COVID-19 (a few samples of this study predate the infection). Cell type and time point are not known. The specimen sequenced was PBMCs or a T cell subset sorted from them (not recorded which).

CDR3 nucleotides: TGTGCCAGCTCACCTCGGACTAGCGGGGACTACAATGAGCAGTTCTTC. Protein: CASSPRTSGDYNEQFF. The chain links TRBV18 to TRBJ2-1; 12 bases agree with TRBD2. The CDR3 sequence is 16 residues long. Germline CDR1 is KGHSH and CDR2 is LQKENI. The junction had 3 bases not matched to a gene; V was cut back by 3 bases and J by 3 bases.